This passage covers 20 T cell receptor beta chains from one sample sequenced in a study of T cell repertoires in cytomegalovirus infection. Their specific antigens are unknown. TCRdb independently ran MiXCR on the reads; one entry per CDR3 protein. In the table there are fewer than 650,000 distinct CDR3 sequences, about 39% of which are singletons. Here the sequenced sample was cultured PBMCs, taken from culture after CMV antigen stimulation. These receptors were collected from a human donor in good health (CMV status not recorded). Some clones in this sample may be carry-over from other donors' samples.

This chain connects TRBV12-3 or TRBV12-4 to TRBJ2-2; TRBD1 matches 8 bases. This CDR3 comprises 16 residues. With V trimmed by 7 bases and J by 5 bases, 12 bases remained unmatched. The CDR3 here is CASNTQQGVGTGELFF. CDR3 bases: TGTGCCAGCAACACACAACAGGGGGTGGGGACCGGGGAGCTGTTTTTT.

The CDR3 spells CASSLGGLLNTEAFF. The CDR3 DNA sequence: TGTGCCAGCAGCTTAGGGGGACTGCTGAACACTGAAGCTTTCTTT. The gene calls are TRBV7-2 and TRBJ1-1, with a weak D call TRBD1 (5 bases). With 1 base removed from V and 0 bases from J, the gap between germline ends came to 9 bases. The CDR3 extends over 15 amino acids. The germline V gene encodes CDR1 SGHTA and CDR2 FQGNSA. Together with reference TRBV7-2 and TRBJ1-1, the CDR3 gives the full variable domain: GAGVSQSPSNKVTEKGKDVELRCDPISGHTALYWYRQSLGQGLEFLIYFQGNSAPDKSGLPSDRFSAERTGGSVSTLTIQRTQQEDSAVYLCASSLGGLLNTEAFFGQGTRLTVV.

This clonotype was picked up one time. The chain combines TRBV20-1 with TRBJ2-3; no firm D call. Trimming stripped 0 bases from V and 0 bases from J, with 13 bases between. Germline V gives CDR1 DFQATT, CDR2 SNEGSKA (reference sequence). The CDR3 covers 16 residues. The CDR3 nucleotides are TGCAGTGCTAGAGATTGGGCTCGTCTGAGCACAGATACGCAGTATTTT. Protein sequence: CSARDWARLSTDTQYF.

This rearrangement joins TRBV19 to TRBJ2-1; TRBD1 matches 9 bases. CDR1 and CDR2 (germline): LNHDA, SQIVND (reference sequence). The V segment lost 7 bases and the J segment 7 bases; nucleotides outside the gene matches: 8. The CDR3 covers 14 residues. The CDR3 here is CASNKGQGQNEQFF. The DNA for the CDR3 is TGTGCCAGTAATAAGGGACAGGGTCAGAATGAGCAGTTCTTC.

The V and J genes are TRBV11-2 and TRBJ2-5, with 9 bases that match TRBD1. Germline V CDR1 and CDR2: SGHAT, FQNNGV. V lost 0 bases and J lost 14; bases outside the gene matches: 16. The length of the CDR3 is 16 residues. In nucleotides, the CDR3 is TGTGCCAGCAGCTTAGATCTGGTACAGGGGGCCCTAAGAATCTACTTC. The encoded protein is CASSLDLVQGALRIYF.

There are a few counts of this clonotype. The V and J genes are TRBV28 and TRBJ1-1; D is undetermined. The CDR3 runs to 15 residues. V was pared by 2 bases and J by 0 bases, with 10 bases between. Germline V lookup: CDR1 MDHEN, CDR2 SYDVKM. DNA for the CDR3: TGTGCCAGCAGTTTAGTCCACCCGTTGAACACTGAAGCTTTCTTT. Protein product: CASSLVHPLNTEAFF.

V is TRBV27 and J is TRBJ2-7; 8 bases fit TRBD1. V lost 5 bases, J lost 5 bases, and 8 bases stayed unmatched. The length of the CDR3 is 14 residues. From germline, CDR1 is MNHEY and CDR2 SMNVEV (reference sequence). This chain's CDR3 is CASSIGQGSNEQYF. The CDR3 DNA follows: TGTGCCAGCAGTATAGGACAGGGAAGCAACGAGCAGTACTTC.

The CDR3 is CASSLEQGLNTGELFF. The CDR3 coding sequence is TGTGCCAGCAGCTTAGAGCAGGGACTGAACACCGGGGAGCTGTTTTTT. The J gene is TRBJ2-2, the V gene TRBV7-6, with a weak D call TRBD2 (6 bases). The V end was cut by 1 base, the J end by 1 base, with 10 bases between. The CDR3 length is 16 residues. Per germline, CDR1 SGHVS and CDR2 FNYEAQ. Complete variable domain (other parts from reference TRBV7-6 and TRBJ2-2): GAGVSQSPRYKVTKRGQDVALRCDPISGHVSLYWYRQALGQGPEFLTYFNYEAQQDKSGLPNDRFSAERPEGSISTLTIQRTEQRDSAMYRCASSLEQGLNTGELFFGEGSRLTVL.

The rearrangement joins TRBV28 to TRBJ2-3; 7 positions agree with TRBD1. This CDR3 has 14 amino acids. The J segment lost 5 bases and the V segment lost 5 bases, leaving 7 bases of the junction unmatched. Per the germline V gene, CDR1 is MDHEN and CDR2 is SYDVKM. In DNA form, the CDR3 reads TGTGCCAGCAGTCCTGGACAGGTACAAGATACGCAGTATTTT. Encoded protein: CASSPGQVQDTQYF.

The chain couples TRBV6-2 or TRBV6-3 to TRBJ2-2; 11 nucleotides line up with TRBD2. The germline gives CDR1 MNHEY, CDR2 SVGEGT. J gave up 4 bases and V 5 bases, and 6 bases lay outside the gene matches. The CDR3 sequence is 16 residues long. The DNA of the CDR3 is TGTGCCAGCAGTGACCGACTAGCGGGGTCCACCGGGGAGCTGTTTTTT. Amino acid sequence: CASSDRLAGSTGELFF.

The chain has TRBV5-5 and TRBJ2-7; D might be TRBD1 (5 bases). Trimming took off 0 bases at V and 0 bases at J, with 7 bases between the two ends. CDR3 length: 14 amino acids. Germline-derived CDR1 and CDR2 are SGHKS and YYEKEE (reference sequence). The CDR3 protein is CASSLVGDSYEQYF. In DNA form, the CDR3 reads TGTGCCAGCAGCTTGGTAGGGGACTCCTACGAGCAGTACTTC.

CDR3 sequence (DNA): TGTGCCAGCAGCTTATCATTCCCGGCTACCGCGGCCCGCACAGATACGCAGTATTTT. Translated: CASSLSFPATAARTDTQYF. The V call is TRBV7-6, the J call TRBJ2-3; no reliable D call. Per the germline V gene, CDR1 is SGHVS and CDR2 is FNYEAQ. The length of the CDR3 is 19 residues. V lost 2 bases and J lost 1, with 22 bases in between.

The chain is built from TRBV7-9 and TRBJ1-1; TRBD1 is a possible D gene (6 bases). The V end lost 3 bases, the J end lost 4 bases, and 18 bases lay between the germline ends. The CDR3 is 16 amino acids. Per the germline V gene, CDR1 is SEHNR and CDR2 is FQNEAQ (reference sequence). The CDR3 sequence: CASSFTGTPFGTEAFF. In DNA, the CDR3 is TGTGCCAGCAGCTTCACCGGGACACCCTTCGGCACTGAAGCTTTCTTT.

The V and J genes are TRBV27 and TRBJ2-1, with no clear D. The V end was cut by 7 bases, the J end by 4 bases, with 20 bases between. CDR1 and CDR2 (germline): MNHEY, SMNVEV (reference sequence). The CDR3 runs to 16 residues. The CDR3 DNA follows: TGTGCCAGCACTCTCCAGAGGCCAGGACCTTACAATGAGCAGTTCTTC. This gives the protein CASTLQRPGPYNEQFF.

This clonotype was found once. This sequence joins TRBV4-1 and TRBJ2-3, with D unclear. Trimming removed 1 base from V and 4 bases from J, with 21 bases in between. Germline CDR1 is MGHRA and CDR2 is YSYEKL. CDR3 length equals 18 residues. The CDR3 protein is CASSQVYDPRTRADTQYF. The CDR3 nucleotides are TGCGCCAGCAGCCAAGTCTATGACCCCCGTACGCGCGCAGATACGCAGTATTTT.

The chain has TRBV11-2 and TRBJ2-7; no reliable D call. V lost 1 base and J lost 5, with 15 bases in between. Germline CDR1 reads SGHAT; CDR2 reads FQNNGV. The CDR3 sequence is 15 residues long. For the CDR3, the DNA is TGTGCCAGCAGCTTAGGCACGTCCACCCCCCACGAGCAGTACTTC. It is translated as CASSLGTSTPHEQYF.

This clonotype was seen a handful of times. The chain employs TRBV2 and TRBJ2-7; D is possibly TRBD2 (7 bases). The germline V and J ends were trimmed by 0 bases and 4 bases, with 13 bases remaining between them. Germline loops: CDR1 SNHLY, CDR2 FYNNEI. The CDR3 consists of 15 residues. This CDR3 is CASSEAGGLVYEQYF. CDR3 nucleotide sequence: TGTGCCAGCAGTGAAGCGGGGGGGCTGGTGTACGAGCAGTACTTC.

The chain combines TRBV19 with TRBJ2-6, with D unclear. Germline V CDR1 and CDR2: LNHDA, SQIVND (reference sequence). Trimming took 3 bases from V and 0 from J, leaving 6 bases between them. This CDR3 is built from 15 residues. The CDR3: CASSIFGSGANVLTF. For the CDR3, the DNA is TGTGCCAGTAGTATCTTCGGCTCTGGGGCCAACGTCCTGACTTTC.

V usage is TRBV20-1 and J usage is TRBJ1-5; D is ambiguous. The V gene's germline CDR1 is DFQATT and CDR2 SNEGSKA (reference sequence). Deletions cut 0 bases from V and 7 bases from J, with 13 bases between. This CDR3 comprises 14 residues. CDR3 bases: TGCAGTGCTAGAGATAGTCAGGCTGGGCAGCCCCAGCATTTT. Its translation: CSARDSQAGQPQHF.

The chain is built from TRBV20-1 and TRBJ1-1, with a possible D match to TRBD1 (6 bases). Germline V lookup: CDR1 DFQATT, CDR2 SNEGSKA (reference sequence). V lost 6 bases and J lost 0, with 11 bases in between. There are 13 residues in the CDR3. The CDR3 nucleotides are TGCAGTGCAAACAGGGATTTGAACACTGAAGCTTTCTTT. It codes for CSANRDLNTEAFF.